These 21 T cell receptor beta chains originate from one sample sequenced in a study of blood T cell repertoires in COVID-19. Generated by immunoSEQ multiplex PCR, the TCRdb table keeps only in-frame clones and is missing some. The table lists tens of thousands of clones, 75% to 90% of them singletons. The source material was peripheral blood. The source of these receptors is a male donor with acute or convalescent COVID-19.

The CDR3 DNA is TGTGCCAGCAGGGTGGAGTCTGGAAACACCATATATTTT. This sequence encodes CASRVESGNTIYF. The J gene is TRBJ1-3, the V gene TRBV12-3 or TRBV12-4, with D hard to call. Trimming stripped 6 bases from V and 1 base from J, with 7 bases between. This CDR3 is built from 13 residues.

The chain is built from TRBV12-3 or TRBV12-4 and TRBJ1-2; tentatively, D is TRBD1 (5 bases). The CDR3 is made up of 13 amino acids. V was pared by 2 bases and J by 7 bases, with 11 bases between. In DNA, the CDR3 is TGTGCCAGCAGTTTAATAGGGGCAGGTGGCTACACCTTC. It is translated as CASSLIGAGGYTF.

The gene calls are TRBV10-3 and TRBJ1-2; TRBD1 matches 9 bases. Looked up from germline, CDR1 is ENHRY and CDR2 is SYGVKD. This CDR3 is 12 amino acids long. V gave up 10 bases and J gave up 6 bases; unmatched junction bases: 6. CDR3 coding DNA: TGTGCCACCGCGCGGGACAGGGATGGCTACACCTTC. Its protein product is CATARDRDGYTF.

V and J are TRBV30 and TRBJ1-6; 9 bases match TRBD1. The V gene end was trimmed by 2 bases and the J gene end by 8 bases; junction bases not matched to a gene: 7. The CDR3 extends over 15 amino acids. The germline V gene encodes CDR1 GTSNPN and CDR2 SVGIG (reference sequence). The CDR3 DNA reads TGTGCCTGGAGTCATCCGGGACAGGGTTATTCACCCCTCCACTTT. Translating it yields CAWSHPGQGYSPLHF.

The chain employs TRBV5-4 and TRBJ2-1; 7 positions agree with TRBD1. Germline CDR1 and CDR2: SGHNT and YYREEE (reference sequence). The CDR3 runs to 19 residues. Trimming at V came to 0 bases and at J to 0 bases, leaving 12 bases not matched to a gene. CDR3 loop: CASSLAGGESVGSYNEQFF. In DNA, the CDR3 is TGTGCCAGCAGCTTGGCAGGGGGTGAGTCCGTAGGCTCCTACAATGAGCAGTTCTTC.

This chain uses TRBV30 with TRBJ2-7; D is uncertain. CDR3 length equals 11 residues. From germline, CDR1 is GTSNPN and CDR2 SVGIG (reference sequence). Trimming pared 0 bases from V and 4 bases from J, leaving 4 bases between. In nucleotides, the CDR3 is TGTGCCTGGAGTGTCAGGTACGAGCAGTACTTC. It yields the protein CAWSVRYEQYF.

This rearrangement joins TRBV5-8 to TRBJ2-5, with TRBD2 matching 8 bases. V lost 1 base to trimming and J lost 1 base; unmatched junction nucleotides: 6. Germline-derived CDR1 and CDR2 are SGHTS and YDEGEE. The CDR3 consists of 16 residues. The CDR3 region is CASSLTGRGAQETQYF. The CDR3 nucleotides read TGTGCCAGCAGCTTGACCGGGCGGGGGGCCCAAGAGACCCAGTACTTC.

The chain carries TRBV3-1 (or the pseudogene TRBV3-2) and TRBJ1-6, with 8 bases that match TRBD1. V dropped 1 base and J dropped 7; count of bases not matched to a gene: 6. The CDR3 is 16 amino acids. Per the germline V gene, CDR1 is LGHDT and CDR2 is YNNKEL (reference sequence). CDR3 sequence: CASSQGQGASNSPLHF. CDR3 DNA: TGTGCCAGCAGCCAAGGTCAGGGGGCTTCGAATTCACCCCTCCACTTT.

This clone was recorded only once. V usage is TRBV7-9 and J usage is TRBJ1-2, with 12 nucleotides matching TRBD1. V dropped 3 bases and J dropped 6; count of bases not matched to a gene: 5. Germline CDR1 SEHNR, CDR2 FQNEAQ (reference sequence). The CDR3 sequence is 15 residues long. CDR3 sequence (DNA): TGTGCCAGCAGCTTCGGGACAGGGGGCGACGATGGCTACACCTTC. Protein product: CASSFGTGGDDGYTF.

This chain links TRBV5-4 with TRBJ2-5; 7 nucleotides match TRBD1. The CDR3 covers 14 residues. CDR1 is SGHNT, CDR2 YYREEE, per germline (reference sequence). The ends lost 4 bases at V and 2 bases at J; junction bases unmatched: 5. DNA for the CDR3: TGTGCCAGCAGCATCGGACAGGAGCAAGAGACCCAGTACTTC. Translating it yields CASSIGQEQETQYF.

The chain uses TRBV6-6 and TRBJ1-4; 7 nucleotides line up with TRBD1. V shed 7 bases and J 13 bases; nucleotides not matched to a gene: 18. This CDR3 is 15 amino acids long. Germline values: CDR1 MNHNY, CDR2 SVGAGI (reference sequence). Written as DNA, the CDR3 is TGTGCCAGCACCCAGACAGGGTCGCGCTCCCACCTACTGTTTTTT. Translated: CASTQTGSRSHLLFF.

The chain uses TRBV5-8 and TRBJ2-7, with 9 bases lining up with TRBD1. The CDR3 covers 15 residues. The germline V gene encodes CDR1 SGHTS and CDR2 YDEGEE. Germline trimming cut 0 bases from V and 4 bases from J; bases unmatched to any gene: 5. The DNA of the CDR3 is TGTGCCAGCAGCTTGGGGGACAGGGAGGAGTACGAGCAGTACTTC. This gives the protein CASSLGDREEYEQYF.

This chain links TRBV11-2 with TRBJ1-4; D is perhaps TRBD1 (5 bases). The CDR3 is made up of 15 amino acids. CDR1 is SGHAT, CDR2 FQNNGV, per germline. Trimming left V 4 bases short and J 3 bases short, with 12 bases between. CDR3 region: CASSSQGTANEKLFF. The CDR3 DNA follows: TGTGCCAGCAGCTCCCAGGGTACGGCTAATGAAAAACTGTTTTTT.

The chain uses TRBV5-6 and TRBJ1-5; TRBD1 aligns across 8 bases. This CDR3 comprises 19 residues. Germline CDR1 SGHDT, CDR2 YYEEEE. Unmatched junction bases numbered 12, after V lost 0 bases and J lost 1 base. The CDR3 DNA follows: TGTGCCAGCAGCTTGGGCCCAGGGGGCGGTCTAGGGAGCAATCAGCCCCAGCATTTT. Protein sequence: CASSLGPGGGLGSNQPQHF.

J is TRBJ1-2 and V is TRBV6-5, with a weak D call TRBD1 (6 bases). The CDR3 contains 14 residues. From germline, CDR1 is MNHEY and CDR2 SVGAGI. V was trimmed by 6 bases and J by 5 bases, leaving 16 bases between them. The CDR3 DNA follows: TGTGCCAGCAGCGACCCTCCCGGACAGTATGGCTACACCTTC. Its protein is CASSDPPGQYGYTF.

The chain joins TRBV18 to TRBJ2-2, with 12 nucleotides matching TRBD1. The junction had 3 bases not matched to a gene; V was cut back by 0 bases and J by 4 bases. The CDR3 extends over 17 amino acids. In germline, CDR1 is KGHSH, CDR2 LQKENI. CDR3 sequence reads: CASSPPGTGGGTGELFF. The DNA of the CDR3 is TGTGCCAGCTCACCACCAGGGACAGGGGGCGGCACCGGGGAGCTGTTTTTT.

The V and J genes are TRBV18 and TRBJ1-2; D possibly corresponds to TRBD1 (5 bases). V lost 5 bases to trimming and J lost 3 bases, with 16 bases between them. CDR1 and CDR2 from the germline V gene are KGHSH and LQKENI. CDR3 length: 15 amino acids. CDR3 amino acids: CASSIQGSMDYGYTF. In DNA form, the CDR3 reads TGTGCCAGCTCAATCCAGGGTAGTATGGACTATGGCTACACCTTC.

The count of this clone is one. The chain couples TRBV12-3 or TRBV12-4 to TRBJ2-3; D uncertain. This CDR3 has 12 amino acids. Deletions cut 8 bases from V and 1 base from J, with 7 bases between. CDR3 DNA sequence: TGTGCCAGCTTCTTAGGCACAGATACGCAGTATTTT. Amino acid sequence: CASFLGTDTQYF.

The chain employs TRBV19 and TRBJ1-1; possibly TRBD1 for D (6 bases). Trimming took 8 bases from V and 2 from J, leaving 15 bases between them. There are 14 residues in the CDR3. The germline gives CDR1 LNHDA, CDR2 SQIVND (reference sequence). The CDR3 DNA reads as TGTGCCAGTCACCTTGGACAGATTAACACTGAAGCTTTCTTT. It translates to CASHLGQINTEAFF.

The J gene is TRBJ1-1, the V gene TRBV6-5; the D gene is possibly TRBD1 (5 bases). The germline gives CDR1 MNHEY, CDR2 SVGAGI. The CDR3 is 14 residues long. With 3 bases removed from V and 5 bases from J, the gap between germline ends came to 13 bases. The CDR3 is CASSYDPGGTEAFF. CDR3 DNA sequence: TGTGCCAGCAGTTATGATCCGGGGGGAACTGAAGCTTTCTTT.

The chain has TRBV7-9 and TRBJ1-4; 7 nucleotides match TRBD1. The CDR3 extends over 14 amino acids. The germline CDR1 and CDR2 sequences are SEHNR and FQNEAQ (reference sequence). The junction had 7 bases not matched to a gene; V was cut back by 5 bases and J by 7 bases. The CDR3 loop reads CASSQDRVSEKLFF. Here the CDR3 DNA reads TGTGCCAGCAGCCAAGACAGGGTGTCTGAAAAACTGTTTTTT. Full variable domain (outside the CDR3, taken from reference TRBV7-9 and TRBJ1-4): DTGVSQNPRHKITKRGQNVTFRCDPISEHNRLYWYRQTLGQGPEFLTYFQNEAQLEKSRLLSDRFSAERPKGSFSTLEIQRTEQGDSAMYLCASSQDRVSEKLFFGSGTQLSVL.